Each of the 19 T cell receptor beta chains below was sequenced from the same sample in a study of blood T cells in healthy people across ages. With a J-beta primer mix and a sample-barcoded 5' primer, a second PCR ran 7 to 11 cycles. TCRdb fed the 5' RACE reads into MiXCR, producing one record per CDR3 protein. The sample carries about 640,000 distinct CDR3 sequences, under 65% recorded once. Material: blood. These receptors originate from a man aged 60-69 years in good health.

The chain carries TRBV28 and TRBJ1-1, with TRBD1 identical over 7 bases. The CDR3 sequence is 14 residues long. Germline V gene data show CDR1 as MDHEN and CDR2 as SYDVKM. J gave up 0 bases and V 3 bases, and 1 base lay outside the gene matches. CDR3 sequence (DNA): TGTGCCAGCAGTTTCGACAGGGTGAACACTGAAGCTTTCTTT. Translation gives CASSFDRVNTEAFF.

This clonotype was counted once. This chain connects TRBV4-1 to TRBJ1-4, with 7 positions matching TRBD1. This CDR3 is 14 amino acids long. The V segment lost 1 base and the J segment 8 bases; nucleotides outside the gene matches: 4. Per germline, CDR1 MGHRA and CDR2 YSYEKL. CDR3 residues: CASSQVGQVEKLFF. For the CDR3, the DNA is TGCGCCAGCAGCCAAGTTGGACAGGTCGAAAAACTGTTTTTT.

V usage is TRBV20-1 and J usage is TRBJ2-5; 11 bases agree with TRBD1. Germline CDR1 is DFQATT and CDR2 is SNEGSKA (reference sequence). This CDR3 spans 15 amino acids. With 3 bases clipped from V and 3 bases from J, the junction kept 6 bases outside the gene matches. The chain's CDR3 is CSASPGTGGEETQYF. The CDR3 DNA is TGCAGTGCTAGTCCCGGGACAGGGGGAGAAGAGACCCAGTACTTC.

The V and J genes are TRBV5-1 and TRBJ1-4, with TRBD1 matching over 7 bases. CDR3 length equals 15 residues. V dropped 4 bases and J dropped 0; count of bases not matched to a gene: 3. Germline CDR1 and CDR2: SGHRS and YFSETQ. The CDR3 DNA sequence: TGCGCCAGCAGCGAAACAGGGGCAACTAATGAAAAACTGTTTTTT. Translated, it gives CASSETGATNEKLFF.

The chain combines TRBV9 with TRBJ2-5; the D gene is possibly TRBD1 (6 bases). Per the germline V gene, CDR1 is SGDLS and CDR2 is YYNGEE. The CDR3 is 16 amino acids. Trimming cost V 1 base and J 5 bases, with 18 bases left between them. This CDR3 is CASSVPNRDIWETQYF. CDR3 coding DNA: TGTGCCAGCAGCGTACCAAACCGGGACATCTGGGAGACCCAGTACTTC.

The sample holds a few counts of this clonotype. The V call is TRBV10-3, the J call TRBJ2-1; TRBD1 aligns across 9 bases. Germline values: CDR1 ENHRY, CDR2 SYGVKD. Unmatched junction bases numbered 7, after V lost 5 bases and J lost 8 bases. The CDR3 runs to 14 residues. CDR3 residues: CAISPGQGLDEQFF. CDR3 DNA sequence: TGTGCCATCAGTCCGGGACAGGGCTTGGATGAGCAGTTCTTC.

This clonotype was observed a handful of times. V gene TRBV20-1 combines with J gene TRBJ2-5; TRBD2 might be the D (6 bases). Trimming cost V 0 bases and J 4 bases, with 12 bases left between them. This CDR3 is 14 amino acids long. CDR1 and CDR2 from the germline V gene are DFQATT and SNEGSKA (reference sequence). The CDR3 DNA follows: TGCAGTGCTAGAGATCGGGCAGCGGGAGAGACCCAGTACTTC. Protein product: CSARDRAAGETQYF.

The V gene is TRBV20-1, the J gene TRBJ1-2; 9 nucleotides match TRBD1. The germline V gene has CDR1 DFQATT and CDR2 SNEGSKA (reference sequence). The V segment lost 7 bases and the J segment 5 bases; nucleotides outside the gene matches: 11. This CDR3 region has 14 residues. CDR3 in DNA: TGCAGTGTCGAGGACAGGGGTGGTGAGTATGGCTACACCTTC. Translating gives CSVEDRGGEYGYTF.

This sequence joins TRBV12-3 or TRBV12-4 and TRBJ1-2, with TRBD1 as a possible D gene (5 bases). The CDR3 extends over 14 amino acids. The V gene lost 3 bases and the J gene lost 1 base, with 9 bases spanning the gap. The CDR3 nucleotides read TGTGCCAGCAGTTTGGGGCCGTTTAACTATGGCTACACCTTC. Translation: CASSLGPFNYGYTF.

This clonotype appeared a few times. This chain joins TRBV29-1 and TRBJ2-3, with a weak D call TRBD1 (5 bases). This CDR3 is 15 amino acids long. The V end was cut by 4 bases, the J end by 0 bases, with 14 bases between. Germline CDR1 reads SQVTM; CDR2 reads ANQGSEA. This CDR3 reads CSVGGPRASTDTQYF. CDR3 sequence (DNA): TGCAGCGTTGGGGGTCCCAGGGCGAGCACAGATACGCAGTATTTT.

This clonotype was seen a few times. V gene TRBV18 combines with J gene TRBJ2-5; no firm D call. Germline CDR1 is KGHSH and CDR2 is LQKENI. The V gene lost 3 bases and the J gene lost 2 bases, with 7 bases spanning the gap. The CDR3 sequence is 13 residues long. The CDR3 coding sequence is TGTGCCAGCTCACCGTCGGCTCAAGAGACCCAGTACTTC. Translated: CASSPSAQETQYF.

This clonotype was counted ten times or more. V gene TRBV29-1 combines with J gene TRBJ2-5, with TRBD1 matching over 8 bases. There are 13 residues in the CDR3. Germline CDR1 is SQVTM and CDR2 is ANQGSEA. The J segment lost 1 base and the V segment lost 5 bases, leaving 3 bases of the junction unmatched. The CDR3 spells CSVRQGSQETQYF. The CDR3 nucleotides read TGCAGCGTTCGACAGGGGTCCCAAGAGACCCAGTACTTC.

This clonotype was detected only once. V and J are TRBV3-1 and TRBJ2-5; 8 nucleotides align to TRBD2. Germline assignment: CDR1 LGHDT and CDR2 YNNKEL (reference sequence). J gave up 6 bases and V 1 base, and 4 bases lay outside the gene matches. CDR3 size: 14 residues. CDR3 in DNA: TGTGCCAGCAGCCAAGTCCGCGGGGGGAAGACCCAGTACTTC. It is translated as CASSQVRGGKTQYF.

This clonotype has just a few counts. The chain joins TRBV7-2 to TRBJ1-2; no clear D gene. Trimming left V 5 bases short and J 8 bases short, with 12 bases between. The length of the CDR3 is 12 residues. CDR1 and CDR2 from the germline V gene are SGHTA and FQGNSA. The CDR3 loop reads CASSAPSPGYTF. The CDR3 DNA is TGTGCCAGCAGCGCCCCGAGTCCCGGCTACACCTTC.

The chain is built from TRBV5-6 and TRBJ1-4; 10 positions agree with TRBD1. CDR3 length: 15 amino acids. J lost 8 bases, V lost 3 bases, and 7 bases had no gene match. From germline, CDR1 is SGHDT and CDR2 YYEEEE. In DNA, the CDR3 is TGTGCCAGCAGCTCCGACAGGGGGCTACGAGAAAAACTGTTTTTT. Amino acids: CASSSDRGLREKLFF.

This rearrangement joins TRBV4-1 to TRBJ2-5; no clear D gene. Germline V lookup: CDR1 MGHRA, CDR2 YSYEKL. The CDR3 contains 11 residues. The V end lost 1 base, the J end lost 7 bases, and 4 bases lay between the germline ends. The CDR3 coding sequence is TGCGCCAGCAGCCAAGCGGGGACCCAGTACTTC. Translating gives CASSQAGTQYF.

The chain couples TRBV20-1 to TRBJ1-2; D possibly corresponds to TRBD1 (5 bases). Germline V CDR1 and CDR2: DFQATT, SNEGSKA (reference sequence). CDR3 length: 13 amino acids. Trimming removed 3 bases from V and 5 bases from J, with 13 bases in between. CDR3 region: CSASPDRSYGYTF. In DNA, the CDR3 is TGCAGTGCTAGCCCCGACAGAAGTTATGGCTACACCTTC.

The V gene is TRBV4-1, the J gene TRBJ1-1, with TRBD1 as a possible D gene (6 bases). The V and J ends lost 2 bases and 5 bases respectively, with 15 bases between them. The CDR3 contains 15 residues. Germline CDR1 and CDR2: MGHRA and YSYEKL. The CDR3 coding sequence is TGCGCCAGCAGCCAATGGGTCAGGGGACCAACTGAAGCTTTCTTT. Translated, it gives CASSQWVRGPTEAFF.

This chain connects TRBV29-1 to TRBJ2-7; possible D gene TRBD1, 5 bases. CDR3 size: 12 residues. The germline V gene has CDR1 SQVTM and CDR2 ANQGSEA. Trimming removed 7 bases from V and 2 bases from J, with 12 bases in between. CDR3 bases: TGCAGCGCCAGGGTCCCCCCCTACGAGCAGTACTTC. Its protein product is CSARVPPYEQYF.